These 20 T cell receptor beta chains share one sample of origin, sequenced in a study of blood T cell repertoires in COVID-19. Sequencing used immunoSEQ multiplex PCR; TCRdb keeps in-frame clones, though not all of them. The sample holds some 99,000 clones, 75% to 90% seen once. Sequencing was carried out using peripheral blood. The source of these receptors is a woman in her fifties or sixties with acute or convalescent COVID-19.

This chain uses TRBV6-6 with TRBJ2-5; D not resolved. There are 15 residues in the CDR3. Per the germline V gene, CDR1 is MNHNY and CDR2 is SVGAGI (reference sequence). Trimming removed 5 bases from V and 7 bases from J, with 20 bases in between. The DNA for the CDR3 is TGTGCCAGCAGTCGCACGGCGATCTCATCGGGGACCCAGTACTTC. It is translated as CASSRTAISSGTQYF.

This clone was recorded only once. The chain carries TRBV16 and TRBJ2-1; possible D gene TRBD1, 5 bases. Germline V gives CDR1 KGHSY, CDR2 FQNENV. CDR3 length: 14 residues. Trimming left V 0 bases short and J 6 bases short, with 9 bases between. The CDR3 coding sequence is TGTGCCAGCAGCCAATCAAGGGGCAGCAATGAGCAGTTCTTC. Translated: CASSQSRGSNEQFF.

The V gene is TRBV30, the J gene TRBJ2-2; TRBD2 might be the D (6 bases). Germline-derived CDR1 and CDR2 are GTSNPN and SVGIG (reference sequence). This CDR3 spans 15 amino acids. V dropped 2 bases and J dropped 7 bases, with 17 bases sitting between them. CDR3 in amino acids: CAWSRGRTSVGELFF. For the CDR3, the DNA is TGTGCCTGGAGTCGGGGGAGGACTTCGGTCGGGGAGCTGTTTTTT.

This clone was seen only a few times. Here the CDR3 reads CAWIAGGRTEAFF. CDR3 nucleotides: TGTGCCTGGATAGCAGGGGGAAGAACTGAAGCTTTCTTT. The V and J genes are TRBV30 and TRBJ1-1, with 7 bases lining up with TRBD1. Germline V gene data show CDR1 as GTSNPN and CDR2 as SVGIG (reference sequence). The trim removed 4 bases at V and 5 bases at J, leaving 7 bases unmatched. The CDR3 is 13 residues long.

This clone has only one observation. The chain employs TRBV6-6 and TRBJ1-1; no firm D call. The germline V gene encodes CDR1 MNHNY and CDR2 SVGAGI (reference sequence). Trimming left V 6 bases short and J 0 bases short, with 8 bases between. The CDR3 sequence is 13 residues long. The DNA of the CDR3 is TGTGCCAGCAGCATGGGCATGAACACTGAAGCTTTCTTT. Translation gives CASSMGMNTEAFF.

The V and J genes are TRBV3-1 (or the pseudogene TRBV3-2) and TRBJ2-7, with D perhaps matching TRBD1 (5 bases). Trimming took 3 bases from V and 7 from J, leaving 7 bases between them. The CDR3 sequence is 11 residues long. Per germline, CDR1 LGHDT and CDR2 YNNKEL (reference sequence). The CDR3 sequence: CASSHHREQYF. DNA for the CDR3: TGTGCCAGCAGCCACCACAGGGAGCAGTACTTC.

The chain couples TRBV6-2 or TRBV6-3 to TRBJ1-2, with 8 bases aligning to TRBD1. CDR1 MNHEY and CDR2 SVGEGT come from the germline V gene. V shed 5 bases, J shed 2 bases, and the junction held 10 bases outside the gene matches. This CDR3 region has 16 residues. The CDR3 nucleotides read TGTGCCAGCAGTCCCAGTGACAGGGGCCTAAACTATGGCTACACCTTC. Amino acids: CASSPSDRGLNYGYTF.

The chain uses TRBV5-8 and TRBJ1-4, with D hard to call. There are 15 residues in the CDR3. Germline CDR1 SGHTS, CDR2 YDEGEE. V lost 0 bases and J 2 bases, leaving 8 bases between the germline ends. CDR3 loop: CASSLGRYTNEKLFF. CDR3 in DNA: TGTGCCAGCAGCTTGGGTAGATACACTAATGAAAAACTGTTTTTT.

J is TRBJ1-1 and V is TRBV11-2, with a possible D match to TRBD1 (5 bases). The length of the CDR3 is 13 residues. Germline values: CDR1 SGHAT, CDR2 FQNNGV. V lost 3 bases to trimming and J lost 9 bases, with 14 bases between them. The CDR3 spells CASSFTATEQAFF. As DNA, the CDR3 is TGTGCCAGCAGCTTTACCGCGACAGAGCAAGCTTTCTTT.

The V call is TRBV28, the J call TRBJ1-1; D unresolved. Trimming removed 3 bases from V and 10 bases from J, with 12 bases in between. Germline V lookup: CDR1 MDHEN, CDR2 SYDVKM. CDR3 length equals 12 residues. CDR3 protein: CASSFNPPRAFF. DNA of the CDR3: TGTGCCAGCAGTTTCAACCCCCCCAGAGCTTTCTTT.

This chain uses TRBV5-6 with TRBJ2-3; D not certain. CDR3 size: 14 residues. Trimming shortened V by 0 bases and J by 6 bases, and 11 bases separated the two germline ends. The germline CDR1 and CDR2 sequences are SGHDT and YYEEEE. CDR3 coding DNA: TGTGCCAGCAGCTTGGGGAGTTTTCGCGATACGCAGTATTTT. Protein product: CASSLGSFRDTQYF. The full variable domain, its missing parts supplied by reference TRBV5-6 and TRBJ2-3, is DAGVTQSPTHLIKTRGQQVTLRCSPKSGHDTVSWYQQALGQGPQFIFQYYEEEERQRGNFPDRFSGHQFPNYSSELNVNALLLGDSALYLCASSLGSFRDTQYFGPGTRLTVL.

The chain recombines TRBV19 with TRBJ1-5, with D unclear. Germline CDR1 LNHDA, CDR2 SQIVND (reference sequence). The CDR3 runs 15 residues. V gave up 3 bases and J gave up 0 bases, with 9 bases separating them. The CDR3 sequence is CASSIVAYSNQPQHF. The CDR3 DNA sequence: TGTGCCAGTAGTATTGTGGCATATAGCAATCAGCCCCAGCATTTT.

V and J are TRBV3-1 (or the pseudogene TRBV3-2) and TRBJ1-4, with a weak D call TRBD1 (6 bases). The CDR3 loop spans 17 amino acids. The germline V gene encodes CDR1 LGHDT and CDR2 YNNKEL (reference sequence). Trimming took off 3 bases at V and 0 bases at J, with 14 bases between the two ends. The CDR3 DNA reads TGTGCCAGCAGCCAGCAGGGGAGTGGGGCAACTAATGAAAAACTGTTTTTT. Translated: CASSQQGSGATNEKLFF.

This clone was seen a handful of times. The chain carries TRBV6-6 and TRBJ1-5, with 12 nucleotides matching TRBD1. CDR1 MNHNY and CDR2 SVGAGI come from the germline V gene (reference sequence). The CDR3 is 18 amino acids. Trimming took 5 bases from V and 0 from J; bases not matched to a gene: 8. The CDR3 is CASSPGTGGFFSNQPQHF. CDR3 coding DNA: TGTGCCAGCAGTCCCGGGACAGGGGGCTTCTTTAGCAATCAGCCCCAGCATTTT.

V usage is TRBV3-1 (or the pseudogene TRBV3-2) and J usage is TRBJ2-7; the match to TRBD1 covers 11 bases. Germline V gene lookup returns CDR1 LGHDT and CDR2 YNNKEL (reference sequence). This CDR3 comprises 13 residues. The V segment lost 2 bases and the J segment 9 bases; nucleotides outside the gene matches: 3. CDR3 nucleotides: TGTGCCAGCAGCCAAAGGGGGACAGGGGGGCAGTACTTC. It codes for CASSQRGTGGQYF.

The chain links TRBV6-6 to TRBJ1-2; TRBD1 might be the D (6 bases). Germline V gene sequence: CDR1 MNHNY, CDR2 SVGAGI (reference sequence). V was cut by 0 bases and J by 8 bases, with 13 bases left in between. CDR3 length: 14 residues. CDR3 sequence: CASSYSSRGGGYTF. The CDR3 nucleotides read TGTGCCAGCAGTTACTCCTCTAGAGGGGGAGGCTACACCTTC.

The chain has TRBV5-4 and TRBJ2-5; D may be TRBD1 (6 bases). The V gene's germline CDR1 is SGHNT and CDR2 YYREEE (reference sequence). Trimming took 5 bases from V and 3 from J, leaving 11 bases between them. The CDR3 runs to 13 residues. CDR3 bases: TGTGCCAGCAGGTCCGGGACAAAAGAGACCCAGTACTTC. This encodes CASRSGTKETQYF. Drawing the rest from reference TRBV5-4 and TRBJ2-5, the complete variable domain is ETGVTQSPTHLIKTRGQQVTLRCSSQSGHNTVSWYQQALGQGPQFIFQYYREEENGRGNFPPRFSGLQFPNYSSELNVNALELDDSALYLCASRSGTKETQYFGPGTRLLVL.

This clone was seen only once. The gene calls are TRBV7-2 and TRBJ1-2; D remains ambiguous. Germline CDR1 reads SGHTA; CDR2 reads FQGNSA. Trimming shortened V by 3 bases and J by 1 base, and 6 bases separated the two germline ends. The CDR3 contains 13 residues. In DNA form, the CDR3 reads TGTGCCAGCAGCTTCCCGGTTAACTATGGCTACACCTTC. Translated, it gives CASSFPVNYGYTF. Full variable domain (remainder filled in from reference TRBV7-2 and TRBJ1-2): GAGVSQSPSNKVTEKGKDVELRCDPISGHTALYWYRQSLGQGLEFLIYFQGNSAPDKSGLPSDRFSAERTGGSVSTLTIQRTQQEDSAVYLCASSFPVNYGYTFGSGTRLTVV.

This clone was observed once. The V and J genes are TRBV4-1 and TRBJ1-2, with D maybe TRBD1 (5 bases). V was shortened by 6 bases and J by 7 bases, with 15 bases between the two germline ends. The CDR3 sequence is 13 residues long. Germline V CDR1 and CDR2: MGHRA, YSYEKL. CDR3 DNA: TGCGCCAGCAGAGGGGACTATGTGTCTGGCTACACCTTC. Its protein product is CASRGDYVSGYTF.

V usage is TRBV4-1 and J usage is TRBJ1-2, with D maybe TRBD1 (6 bases). The CDR3 spans 14 residues. The germline CDR1 and CDR2 sequences are MGHRA and YSYEKL. The germline V and J ends were trimmed by 4 bases and 3 bases, with 12 bases remaining between them. CDR3 in amino acids: CASSPQKGDYGYTF. CDR3 DNA: TGCGCCAGCAGCCCCCAGAAGGGGGACTATGGCTACACCTTC.